The 5 T cell receptor beta chains below all came from one sample that was sequenced in a study of blood T cell repertoires in COVID-19. Repertoires were generated with immunoSEQ multiplex PCR, while TCRdb's copy carries only in-frame clones and drops some. The sample has more than 250,000 clones, about nine tenths seen once. The sequenced material came from PBMCs or T cells enriched from blood (not recorded which). These receptors originate from a woman between 18 and 29 years old who had recovered from COVID-19.

A single count supports this clone. The chain uses TRBV2 and TRBJ1-5; D unclear. Trimming took off 0 bases at V and 0 bases at J, with 12 bases between the two ends. The CDR3 is 17 residues long. Germline CDR1 is SNHLY and CDR2 is FYNNEI. The CDR3 nucleotides read TGTGCCAGCAGTGAAGCCCTCGGTTTCGGTAGCAATCAGCCCCAGCATTTT. This codes for CASSEALGFGSNQPQHF.

V usage is TRBV4-2 and J usage is TRBJ2-7, with 9 bases lining up with TRBD2. In germline, CDR1 is LGHNA, CDR2 YNFKEQ. This CDR3 is 16 amino acids long. With V trimmed by 4 bases and J by 2 bases, 9 bases remained unmatched. CDR3 residues: CASSRLSGGLPYEQYF. The CDR3 coding sequence is TGTGCCAGCAGCCGATTGAGCGGGGGGCTCCCCTACGAGCAGTACTTC.

The genes are TRBV4-1 and TRBJ2-1; no firm D call. V gave up 2 bases and J gave up 8 bases, with 7 bases separating them. Germline assignment: CDR1 MGHRA and CDR2 YSYEKL. This CDR3 is built from 12 residues. The CDR3 DNA follows: TGCGCCAGCAGCCAACTGAGTCATGAGCAGTTCTTC. It codes for CASSQLSHEQFF.

J is TRBJ1-3 and V is TRBV5-4; the match to TRBD1 covers 7 bases. V lost 2 bases, J lost 0 bases, and 5 bases stayed unmatched. There are 16 residues in the CDR3. Germline V CDR1 and CDR2: SGHNT, YYREEE (reference sequence). CDR3: CASSLQGIYSGNTIYF. The CDR3 nucleotides read TGTGCCAGCAGCTTACAGGGGATCTACTCTGGAAACACCATATATTTT.

The chain couples TRBV28 to TRBJ1-2; a possible D gene is TRBD1 (5 bases). This CDR3 contains 15 residues. The V gene lost 6 bases and the J gene lost 4 bases, with 18 bases spanning the gap. Germline values: CDR1 MDHEN, CDR2 SYDVKM. CDR3 DNA sequence: TGTGCCAGCAGCCCCCAGGGATATACCCGCTATGGCTACACCTTC. It translates to CASSPQGYTRYGYTF.